This T cell receptor beta chain was captured by sequencing in a study of human T cells and chemical hapten exposure. Overall study: The sensitizing agent was 2% DPC, placed on 2 cm by 2 cm of upper inner arm skin. Affected patients, primarily female, had alopecia areata, totalis or universalis.

During construction of the library, unique molecular identifiers were attached to individual cDNA molecules for quantitative, reproducible TCR counting. TCRdb called the RACE reads again in MiXCR, with one record for every CDR3 protein. The sample records tens of thousands of distinct CDR3 sequences, roughly 10% being singletons. Sample time point: patch test 2, 6 weeks after DPC sensitization. Indicated treatment: therapeutic diphenylcyclopropenone sensitization with weekly scalp DPC. Unfractionated whole blood yielded total RNA. Sample donors consisted of patients with alopecia, aged 18 to 70 years, who were suitable for DPC. This clonotype was counted at least ten times. The V gene lost 0 bases and the J gene lost 1 base, with 11 bases spanning the gap. The CDR3 runs 16 residues. CDR1 is KGHSH and CDR2 is LQKENI in the germline V gene.

The source is a woman younger than 45 with alopecia areata. Some clones in this sample may be carry-over from other donors' samples. The material sequenced was whole blood, taken in connection with sensitization to the hapten diphenylcyclopropenone (DPC). The V and J genes are TRBV18 and TRBJ2-3, with D possibly TRBD2 on 6 matching bases. The CDR3 nucleotides are TGTGCCAGCTCACCACCGGGTGCGGGGCGCACAGATACGCAGTATTTT. Its protein product is CASSPPGAGRTDTQYF.